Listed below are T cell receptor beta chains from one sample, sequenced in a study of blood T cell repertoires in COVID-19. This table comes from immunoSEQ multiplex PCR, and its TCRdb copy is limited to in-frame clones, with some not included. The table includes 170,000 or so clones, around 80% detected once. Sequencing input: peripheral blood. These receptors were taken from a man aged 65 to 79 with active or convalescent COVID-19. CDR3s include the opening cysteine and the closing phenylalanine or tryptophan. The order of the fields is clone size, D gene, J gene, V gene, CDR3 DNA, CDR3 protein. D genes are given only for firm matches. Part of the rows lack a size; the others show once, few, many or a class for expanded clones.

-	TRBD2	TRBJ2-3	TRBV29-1	TGCAGCGCTGCGCGGCTAGCGGAGACAGATACGCAGTATTTT	CSAARLAETDTQYF
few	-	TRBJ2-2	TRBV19	TGTGCCAGTAGTATTATTCGAGACGGGGAGCTGTTTTTT	CASSIIRDGELFF
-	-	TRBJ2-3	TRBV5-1	TGCGCCAGCAATAAGGGAGATTCTGCCCCACGGACAGATACGCAGTATTTT	CASNKGDSAPRTDTQYF
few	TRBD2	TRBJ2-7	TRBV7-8	TGTGCCAGCAGCTCCCCGAGGACTAGCGGGAGGTCCTACGAGCAGTACTTC	CASSSPRTSGRSYEQYF
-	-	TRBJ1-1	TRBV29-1	TGCAGCGTTGTGGGGACACCCATGAACACTGAAGCTTTCTTT	CSVVGTPMNTEAFF
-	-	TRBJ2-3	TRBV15	TGTGCCACCAGCAGAGACCGGGGTGCCACGGGCACAGATACGCAGTATTTT	CATSRDRGATGTDTQYF
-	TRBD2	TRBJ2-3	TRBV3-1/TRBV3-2	TGTGCCAGCAGCCACCTTGGTGCGGGGGGCCATGTTACGCAGTATTTT	CASSHLGAGGHVTQYF
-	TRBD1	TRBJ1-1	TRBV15	TGTGCCACCAGCAGAGATACCGGACAGGGGGCTGAAGCTTTCTTT	CATSRDTGQGAEAFF
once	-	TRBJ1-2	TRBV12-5	TGTGCTAGTGGTTTGGAGAGGGTTCCTAACTATGGCTACACCTTC	CASGLERVPNYGYTF
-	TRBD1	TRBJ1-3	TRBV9	TGTGCCAGCAGCCGGAGGGGGCTCTCTGGAAACACCATATATTTT	CASSRRGLSGNTIYF
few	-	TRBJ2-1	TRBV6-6	TGTGCCAGCAGTTCCGGCCAGGGCGATGTCAATGAGCAGTTCTTC	CASSSGQGDVNEQFF
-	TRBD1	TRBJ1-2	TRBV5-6	TGTGCCAGCAGCAGAGGGACAGGGAACTATGGCTACACCTTC	CASSRGTGNYGYTF
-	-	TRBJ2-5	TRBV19	TGTGCCAGTAGTATTTCAGGTTGGGGCGGAGAGACCCAGTACTTC	CASSISGWGGETQYF
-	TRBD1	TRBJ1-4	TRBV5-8	TGTGCCAGCAGCTCGGGACAGTTGAAGCCCGGAAAACTGTTTTTT	CASSSGQLKPGKLFF
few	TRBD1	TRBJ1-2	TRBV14	TGTGCCAGCAGCACAGGGGGCGCGGGCTATGGCTACACCTTC	CASSTGGAGYGYTF
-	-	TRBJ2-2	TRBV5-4	TGTGCCGGTGGGGGGAGCACCGGGGAGCTGTTTTTT	CAGGGSTGELFF
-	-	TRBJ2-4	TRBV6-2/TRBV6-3	TGTGCCAGCAGTTACCCGGACCTGGGGAGGAACATTCAGTACTTC	CASSYPDLGRNIQYF
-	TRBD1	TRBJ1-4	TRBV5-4	TGTGCCAGCAGCTTGGCTGGGACAGGGAATGAAAAACTGTTTTTT	CASSLAGTGNEKLFF
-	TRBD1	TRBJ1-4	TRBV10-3	TGTGCCATACGGACAGGGTCGCATGAAAAACTGTTTTTT	CAIRTGSHEKLFF
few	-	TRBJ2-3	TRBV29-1	TGCAGCGTCGATAAGAGACTAGGGGTGATAGATACGCAGTATTTT	CSVDKRLGVIDTQYF
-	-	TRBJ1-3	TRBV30	TGTGCCTGGAGTGGGGCTTTTGGAAACACCATATATTTT	CAWSGAFGNTIYF
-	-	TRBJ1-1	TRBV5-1	TGCGCCAGCAGCTTGGAGCCGCAGCGGGAACTTTTCTTT	CASSLEPQRELFF
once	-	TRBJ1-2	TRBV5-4	TGTGCCAGCAGCGGATCCTCGGGACAACTCTATGGCTACACCTTC	CASSGSSGQLYGYTF
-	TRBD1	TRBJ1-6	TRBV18	TGTGCCAGCTCACCAATTCCCGGACAGGGGGGTAATTCACCCCTCCACTTT	CASSPIPGQGGNSPLHF
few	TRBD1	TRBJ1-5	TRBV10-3	TGTGCCATCAGAGGGGACAGGGACAATCAGCCCCAGCATTTT	CAIRGDRDNQPQHF
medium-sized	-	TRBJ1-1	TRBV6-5	TGTGCCAGTACTAACGACGGGGAAGCTTTCTTT	CASTNDGEAFF
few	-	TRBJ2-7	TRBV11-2	TGTGCCAGCAGCTTAACCCAGGGAAGCGAGCAGTACTTC	CASSLTQGSEQYF
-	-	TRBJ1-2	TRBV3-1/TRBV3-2	TGTGCCAGCAGCCAAGGCAGATATGGCTACACCTTC	CASSQGRYGYTF